Below, 27 T cell receptor beta chains from the same sample are listed, as sequenced in a study of shared clonotypes between healthy human individuals. Here immunoSEQ multiplex PCR was the method, and the copy in TCRdb shows in-frame clones only, minus some. Of 2 million to 2.5 million clones in the sample, approximately 94% were seen once. Sample: naive CD4+ T cells sorted from blood. Stated subset: CD45RA+ positively selected. These receptor sequences come from a man between 18 and 29 years old in good health.

The chain is built from TRBV7-9 and TRBJ2-3, with TRBD1 matching over 8 bases. V lost 4 bases and J lost 6; bases outside the gene matches: 3. This CDR3 has 13 residues. Germline CDR1 is SEHNR and CDR2 is FQNEAQ (reference sequence). The CDR3 sequence: CASSSTGADTQYF. The CDR3 region has the DNA TGTGCCAGCAGCTCGACAGGGGCCGATACGCAGTATTTT. The variable domain in full, completed from reference TRBV7-9 and TRBJ2-3, reads DTGVSQNPRHKITKRGQNVTFRCDPISEHNRLYWYRQTLGQGPEFLTYFQNEAQLEKSRLLSDRFSAERPKGSFSTLEIQRTEQGDSAMYLCASSSTGADTQYFGPGTRLTVL.

The chain has TRBV4-1 and TRBJ2-7; TRBD1 or TRBD2 may be the D gene (5 bases each). V shed 3 bases and J shed 2 bases, with 14 bases lying between them. The germline V gene has CDR1 MGHRA and CDR2 YSYEKL. The CDR3 has 15 residues. CDR3 DNA sequence: TGCGCCAGCAGCCATACCCGGGACGCCGCCTACGAGCAGTACTTC. Translating gives CASSHTRDAAYEQYF.

The chain uses TRBV5-6 and TRBJ1-1, with D tentatively TRBD1 (6 bases). This CDR3 comprises 14 residues. Germline V gene sequence: CDR1 SGHDT, CDR2 YYEEEE. The V end was cut by 6 bases, the J end by 5 bases, with 17 bases between. The CDR3 region has the DNA TGTGCCAGCACCCCCCCGGGGGGCAGGACTGAAGCTTTCTTT. Translation: CASTPPGGRTEAFF. The complete variable domain, with remaining parts taken from reference TRBV5-6 and TRBJ1-1, reads DAGVTQSPTHLIKTRGQQVTLRCSPKSGHDTVSWYQQALGQGPQFIFQYYEEEERQRGNFPDRFSGHQFPNYSSELNVNALLLGDSALYLCASTPPGGRTEAFFGQGTRLTVV.

J is TRBJ2-1 and V is TRBV30; D unresolved. Trimming cost V 1 base and J 7 bases, with 17 bases left between them. The CDR3 is 15 amino acids. Germline V lookup: CDR1 GTSNPN, CDR2 SVGIG (reference sequence). CDR3 sequence reads: CAWSAGNPAGNEQFF. The CDR3, as DNA: TGTGCCTGGAGTGCTGGAAATCCCGCCGGGAATGAGCAGTTCTTC.

This chain links TRBV10-3 with TRBJ2-2; TRBD2 matches 8 bases. V lost 7 bases to trimming and J lost 13 bases; unmatched junction nucleotides: 8. The CDR3 is made up of 12 amino acids. Germline V CDR1 and CDR2: ENHRY, SYGVKD. CDR3 residues: CAITPGGERLFF. CDR3 bases: TGTGCCATCACTCCGGGGGGGGAGCGGCTGTTTTTT.

This clone appeared once. The rearrangement links TRBV7-9 to TRBJ2-5; TRBD2 matches at 9 bases. After removal of 5 bases from V and 5 bases from J, the junction contained 12 bases not matched to a gene. CDR3 length equals 16 residues. In germline, CDR1 is SEHNR, CDR2 FQNEAQ (reference sequence). The CDR3 protein is CASSISSGATGETQYF. As DNA, the CDR3 is TGTGCCAGCAGCATATCTAGCGGGGCTACCGGGGAGACCCAGTACTTC.

This chain uses TRBV9 with TRBJ2-3, with TRBD1 matching over 8 bases. This CDR3 is built from 14 residues. Germline CDR1 and CDR2: SGDLS and YYNGEE. The J segment lost 3 bases and the V segment lost 3 bases, leaving 3 bases of the junction unmatched. This chain's CDR3 is CASSGRTGTDTQYF. The DNA of the CDR3 is TGTGCCAGCAGCGGCAGGACAGGGACAGATACGCAGTATTTT.

V is TRBV30 and J is TRBJ1-4, with a tentative D call TRBD1 (6 bases). The V gene lost 2 bases and the J gene lost 2 bases, with 12 bases spanning the gap. Germline V lookup: CDR1 GTSNPN, CDR2 SVGIG (reference sequence). There are 15 residues in the CDR3. The CDR3 sequence: CAWSNRAATNEKLFF. In DNA form, the CDR3 reads TGTGCCTGGAGTAACAGGGCGGCCACTAATGAAAAACTGTTTTTT.

The CDR3 sequence: CASVPAGTGLYNEQFF. CDR3 DNA: TGTGCCAGCGTCCCCGCCGGGACAGGCCTCTACAATGAGCAGTTCTTC. This chain joins TRBV27 and TRBJ2-1, with 8 nucleotides matching TRBD1. CDR3 length: 16 residues. V shed 8 bases, J shed 3 bases, and the junction held 12 bases outside the gene matches. The germline CDR1 and CDR2 sequences are MNHEY and SMNVEV (reference sequence).

The genes are TRBV27 and TRBJ2-1, with 7 bases fitting TRBD1. V shed 6 bases, J shed 4 bases, and the junction held 3 bases outside the gene matches. The germline gives CDR1 MNHEY, CDR2 SMNVEV (reference sequence). CDR3 size: 13 residues. CDR3 residues: CASRRGLYNEQFF. In nucleotides, the CDR3 is TGTGCCAGCAGAAGGGGGCTGTACAATGAGCAGTTCTTC.

This clone was seen only a few times. The chain employs TRBV25-1 and TRBJ1-2; weak D call: TRBD1 (6 bases). Germline CDR1 MGHDK, CDR2 SYGVNS. CDR3 length: 14 amino acids. Trimming removed 5 bases from V and 3 bases from J, with 13 bases in between. CDR3 DNA: TGTGCCAGCAGTCCTCGAGGGGGTCACTATGGCTACACCTTC. Protein product: CASSPRGGHYGYTF.

The gene calls are TRBV30 and TRBJ1-2; 12 bases agree with TRBD1. The CDR3 runs to 15 residues. With V trimmed by 2 bases and J by 3 bases, 4 bases remained unmatched. Germline V lookup: CDR1 GTSNPN, CDR2 SVGIG (reference sequence). CDR3 residues: CAWSSGTGGDYGYTF. The CDR3 bases are TGTGCCTGGAGTTCAGGGACAGGGGGCGACTATGGCTACACCTTC.

The chain carries TRBV5-1 and TRBJ1-5; D is possibly TRBD1 (5 bases). The V gene's germline CDR1 is SGHRS and CDR2 YFSETQ. This CDR3 is built from 15 residues. With 0 bases removed from V and 9 bases from J, the gap between germline ends came to 16 bases. CDR3 loop: CASSLAGDGHSPQHF. CDR3 nucleotides: TGCGCCAGCAGCTTGGCGGGGGACGGGCATTCGCCCCAGCATTTT.

This rearrangement joins TRBV19 to TRBJ2-3; TRBD1 matches at 9 bases. In germline, CDR1 is LNHDA, CDR2 SQIVND (reference sequence). CDR3 length: 17 amino acids. With 4 bases clipped from V and 1 base from J, the junction kept 9 bases outside the gene matches. The CDR3 DNA reads as TGTGCCAGTAGTAGCCGCACGGGACAGGGAGGCACAGATACGCAGTATTTT. Its translation: CASSSRTGQGGTDTQYF.

The V and J genes are TRBV12-2 and TRBJ2-7; no DNA check was done on the table's D call, TRBD2. TRBV12-2 is reported as a pseudogene. This CDR3 region has 15 residues. Here the CDR3 reads CASRLMELGPGEQYF. The CDR3 DNA reads as TGTGCAAGTCGCTTAATGGAGCTCGGCCCCGGCGAGCAGTACTTC.

This clone was observed a single time. The chain combines TRBV6-5 with TRBJ1-1; D remains ambiguous. The CDR3 sequence is 13 residues long. In germline, CDR1 is MNHEY, CDR2 SVGAGI. Trimming left V 7 bases short and J 1 base short, with 10 bases between. The CDR3 is CASILAGNTEAFF. CDR3 sequence (DNA): TGTGCCAGCATTCTGGCAGGGAACACTGAAGCTTTCTTT.

V and J are TRBV21-1 and TRBJ2-7. TRBV21-1 has pseudogene status. This CDR3 has 15 amino acids. CDR3 sequence (DNA): TGTGCCAGCAGCACCTACTCCTGGGGGTGGTACGAGCAGTACTTC. It codes for CASSTYSWGWYEQYF.

This rearrangement joins TRBV14 to TRBJ2-1, with 10 nucleotides matching TRBD2. Trimming removed 2 bases from V and 4 bases from J; junction bases left unmatched: 2. Germline-derived CDR1 and CDR2 are SGHDN and FVKESK. The CDR3 spans 15 residues. The chain's CDR3 is CASSQSSGSYNEQFF. The CDR3 DNA sequence: TGTGCCAGCAGCCAATCTAGCGGGAGTTACAATGAGCAGTTCTTC.

V usage is TRBV6-6 and J usage is TRBJ2-1; D ambiguous. The germline V gene has CDR1 MNHNY and CDR2 SVGAGI (reference sequence). Trimming took 6 bases from V and 7 from J, leaving 13 bases between them. The CDR3 consists of 13 residues. CDR3 amino acids: CASSAAPHNEQFF. CDR3 sequence (DNA): TGTGCCAGCAGCGCGGCTCCCCATAATGAGCAGTTCTTC.

This chain links TRBV10-3 with TRBJ1-1, with D possibly matching TRBD1 (5 bases). The CDR3 has 13 residues. Germline assignment: CDR1 ENHRY and CDR2 SYGVKD. The V end lost 6 bases, the J end lost 1 base, and 9 bases lay between the germline ends. Here the CDR3 reads CAIRDMPNTEAFF. CDR3 coding DNA: TGTGCCATCAGGGACATGCCGAACACTGAAGCTTTCTTT.

The chain couples TRBV10-3 to TRBJ2-1; possibly TRBD1 or TRBD2 for D (5 bases each). CDR1 and CDR2 (germline): ENHRY, SYGVKD. Trimming removed 7 bases from V and 0 bases from J, with 13 bases in between. The CDR3 is 15 residues long. The CDR3 reads CAIIGTHYSYNEQFF. Here the CDR3 DNA reads TGTGCCATCATCGGGACCCACTACTCCTACAATGAGCAGTTCTTC.

The J gene is TRBJ1-2, the V gene TRBV12-5, with a possible D match to TRBD1 (6 bases). This CDR3 is 16 amino acids long. Germline V gene sequence: CDR1 LGHNT, CDR2 FRNRAP. V lost 0 bases, J lost 4 bases, and 15 bases lay in between. The CDR3 coding sequence is TGTGCTAGTGGTTTGGTAGTGGGGGGCAGTGGCTATGGCTACACCTTC. It is translated as CASGLVVGGSGYGYTF.

This sequence joins TRBV2 and TRBJ1-1, with D perhaps matching TRBD1 (5 bases). V was cut by 3 bases and J by 10 bases, with 18 bases left in between. The CDR3 runs 14 residues. Germline V gives CDR1 SNHLY, CDR2 FYNNEI. In DNA, the CDR3 is TGTGCCAGCAGTGATCTTGGGGGACCGTATCTAGCTTTCTTT. Translating it yields CASSDLGGPYLAFF.

The chain couples TRBV18 to TRBJ1-1; D ambiguous. V was trimmed by 1 base and J by 1 base, leaving 10 bases between them. The V gene's germline CDR1 is KGHSH and CDR2 LQKENI. The CDR3 consists of 15 residues. The CDR3 sequence: CASSPLQARNTEAFF. CDR3 bases: TGTGCCAGCTCACCACTCCAGGCGAGGAACACTGAAGCTTTCTTT.

In its sample, this clone was seen a few times. The chain combines TRBV5-1 with TRBJ1-2; TRBD1 matches 8 bases. CDR3 length equals 16 residues. After removal of 0 bases from V and 3 bases from J, the junction contained 7 bases not matched to a gene. Germline CDR1 reads SGHRS; CDR2 reads YFSETQ. CDR3 bases: TGCGCCAGCAGCTTGGTATCAGGGGGCGATGACTATGGCTACACCTTC. Translated: CASSLVSGGDDYGYTF.

The chain is built from TRBV7-9 and TRBJ1-1, with unresolved D. Germline CDR1 is SEHNR and CDR2 is FQNEAQ (reference sequence). V gave up 1 base and J gave up 0 bases, with 12 bases separating them. The CDR3 is 16 residues long. The CDR3 spells CASSLDRGLMNTEAFF. CDR3 nucleotides: TGTGCCAGCAGCTTAGACAGAGGTCTCATGAACACTGAAGCTTTCTTT.

The chain links TRBV19 to TRBJ2-7; TRBD1 matches 7 bases. Looked up from germline, CDR1 is LNHDA and CDR2 is SQIVND (reference sequence). The CDR3 extends over 13 amino acids. The trim removed 6 bases at V and 3 bases at J, leaving 5 bases unmatched. The CDR3 loop is CASSSAGGYEQYF. CDR3 in DNA: TGTGCCAGTAGCTCGGCAGGGGGCTACGAGCAGTACTTC.